One and the same sample provided the 30 T cell receptor beta chains below, sequenced in a study of blood T cell repertoires in COVID-19. Sequencing was performed with immunoSEQ multiplex PCR; in TCRdb, only in-frame clones are kept and a portion is missing. The sample has a few hundred thousand clones; roughly 80% are singletons. The sequencing input was peripheral blood. The receptors originated from a woman aged 55-69 years with acute or convalescent COVID-19.

The J gene is TRBJ2-7, the V gene TRBV7-2, with 7 bases lining up with TRBD2. CDR3 length: 14 amino acids. Per germline, CDR1 SGHTA and CDR2 FQGNSA. J lost 6 bases, V lost 0 bases, and 5 bases had no gene match. The CDR3 region is CASSLALAEVEQYF. CDR3 nucleotide sequence: TGTGCCAGCAGCTTAGCCCTAGCGGAGGTCGAGCAGTACTTC.

This chain connects TRBV2 to TRBJ2-5; 8 bases are shared with TRBD2. CDR1 is SNHLY, CDR2 FYNNEI, per germline. The junction had 2 bases not matched to a gene; V was cut back by 6 bases and J by 2 bases. This CDR3 contains 13 residues. In DNA form, the CDR3 reads TGTGCCAGCAGACCTAGCGGGCAAGAGACCCAGTACTTC. This gives the protein CASRPSGQETQYF.

The rearrangement joins TRBV27 to TRBJ1-2, with TRBD1 identical over 8 bases. This CDR3 spans 12 amino acids. Germline V lookup: CDR1 MNHEY, CDR2 SMNVEV (reference sequence). The J segment lost 5 bases and the V segment lost 5 bases, leaving 1 base of the junction unmatched. CDR3 coding DNA: TGTGCCAGCAGTCACAGGGGGTATGGCTACACCTTC. It encodes CASSHRGYGYTF.

The gene calls are TRBV5-1 and TRBJ2-7; D is ambiguous. Trimming removed 4 bases from V and 6 bases from J, with 14 bases in between. This CDR3 contains 13 residues. In germline, CDR1 is SGHRS, CDR2 YFSETQ. This chain's CDR3 is CASSPGGSGEQYF. The CDR3 region has the DNA TGCGCCAGCAGCCCCGGTGGTAGTGGCGAGCAGTACTTC. The full variable domain, with the rest looked up from reference TRBV5-1 and TRBJ2-7, is KAGVTQTPRYLIKTRGQQVTLSCSPISGHRSVSWYQQTPGQGLQFLFEYFSETQRNKGNFPGRFSGRQFSNSRSEMNVSTLELGDSALYLCASSPGGSGEQYFGPGTRLTVT.

This chain connects TRBV30 to TRBJ1-5, with 7 bases that match TRBD1. The CDR3 is made up of 15 amino acids. V gave up 3 bases and J gave up 6 bases; unmatched junction bases: 11. The V gene's germline CDR1 is GTSNPN and CDR2 SVGIG (reference sequence). CDR3 sequence reads: CAWSARAGGSQPQHF. The CDR3 DNA is TGTGCCTGGAGCGCCAGAGCAGGGGGGAGTCAGCCCCAGCATTTT.

This clone was picked up many times. The chain uses TRBV4-1 and TRBJ2-7; 8 positions agree with TRBD1. This CDR3 has 15 residues. J was trimmed by 3 bases and V by 3 bases; bases with no gene match: 7. The germline gives CDR1 MGHRA, CDR2 YSYEKL. The CDR3 nucleotides read TGCGCCAGCAGCCAGCGGACAGGGAGATTCTACGAGCAGTACTTC. It translates to CASSQRTGRFYEQYF.

The chain employs TRBV5-1 and TRBJ1-2, with 7 bases that match TRBD1. CDR1 SGHRS and CDR2 YFSETQ come from the germline V gene. V dropped 2 bases and J dropped 8; count of bases not matched to a gene: 12. The CDR3 spans 15 residues. The CDR3 sequence is CASSLQGLSVPGYTF. The CDR3 region has the DNA TGCGCCAGCAGCTTACAGGGGCTGTCTGTTCCCGGCTACACCTTC. Variable domain in full (rest from reference TRBV5-1 and TRBJ1-2): KAGVTQTPRYLIKTRGQQVTLSCSPISGHRSVSWYQQTPGQGLQFLFEYFSETQRNKGNFPGRFSGRQFSNSRSEMNVSTLELGDSALYLCASSLQGLSVPGYTFGSGTRLTVV.

The gene calls are TRBV3-1 (or the pseudogene TRBV3-2) and TRBJ1-2, with D tentatively TRBD1 (6 bases). This CDR3 contains 16 residues. Between the trimmed V and J ends, which lost 3 bases and 4 bases, there was a span of 18 bases. CDR1 and CDR2 from the germline V gene are LGHDT and YNNKEL (reference sequence). The DNA for the CDR3 is TGTGCCAGCAGCCATTTAGGGGGGGCTAGAGGCTATGGCTACACCTTC. It yields the protein CASSHLGGARGYGYTF.

In this sample, this clone turned up once. The chain is built from TRBV6-1 and TRBJ2-5; 9 bases agree with TRBD2. Germline V gene sequence: CDR1 MNHNS, CDR2 SASEGT. The CDR3 extends over 14 amino acids. J gave up 4 bases and V 3 bases, and 3 bases lay outside the gene matches. CDR3 region: CASSDLAGTETQYF. In nucleotides, the CDR3 is TGTGCCAGCAGTGACCTAGCGGGGACAGAGACCCAGTACTTC.

This clone occurred a few times. This chain uses TRBV6-5 with TRBJ1-1; weak D call: TRBD1 (5 bases). CDR1 MNHEY and CDR2 SVGAGI come from the germline V gene. This CDR3 spans 16 amino acids. V was clipped by 0 bases and J by 1 base, with 12 bases between them. CDR3 protein: CASSYSTFGANTEAFF. The CDR3 nucleotides read TGTGCCAGCAGTTACTCGACGTTTGGGGCGAACACTGAAGCTTTCTTT.

This rearrangement joins TRBV6-6 to TRBJ1-5; TRBD1 matches at 8 bases. The CDR3 extends over 17 amino acids. Losses at the gene ends were 5 bases for V and 9 bases for J; bases not matched to a gene: 18. CDR1 is MNHNY, CDR2 SVGAGI, per germline (reference sequence). The CDR3 region has the DNA TGTGCCAGCAGTCCGGCTCGACAGGGGCGATTTTTGGCGCCCCAGCATTTT. Translation: CASSPARQGRFLAPQHF.

The CDR3 is CASSLEGLQETQYF. CDR3 DNA sequence: TGTGCCAGCAGCCTGGAGGGGCTCCAAGAGACCCAGTACTTC. The chain links TRBV5-6 to TRBJ2-5; D may be TRBD2 (6 bases). Germline CDR1 and CDR2: SGHDT and YYEEEE. The V end was cut by 4 bases, the J end by 1 base, with 11 bases between. CDR3 length: 14 amino acids.

The V and J genes are TRBV6-6 and TRBJ2-2; TRBD1 aligns across 7 bases. Per germline, CDR1 MNHNY and CDR2 SVGAGI (reference sequence). The length of the CDR3 is 15 residues. Trimming at V came to 6 bases and at J to 2 bases, leaving 6 bases not matched to a gene. CDR3 amino acids: CASRRDSINTGELFF. CDR3 DNA sequence: TGTGCCAGCAGGAGGGACAGCATTAACACCGGGGAGCTGTTTTTT.

This clone was seen many times. The chain couples TRBV12-2 to TRBJ2-2; TRBD2 is the table's D call, not checked against the DNA. TRBV12-2 constitutes a pseudogene. The CDR3 totals 16 residues. The CDR3 nucleotides are TGTGCAAGTCGCTTAGTTGCGGGGAGGGACACCGGGGAGCTGTTTTTT. Translated, it gives CASRLVAGRDTGELFF.

The chain has TRBV5-1 and TRBJ2-2, with 12 bases lining up with TRBD2. From germline, CDR1 is SGHRS and CDR2 YFSETQ. With 5 bases clipped from V and 4 bases from J, the junction kept 9 bases outside the gene matches. The CDR3 is 17 residues long. The CDR3 loop is CASSQHLAGGITGELFF. CDR3 nucleotides: TGCGCCAGCAGTCAACATCTAGCGGGGGGGATCACCGGGGAGCTGTTTTTT.

The rearrangement joins TRBV5-1 to TRBJ2-5, with D possibly being TRBD2 (7 bases). Trimming took 0 bases from V and 5 from J, leaving 14 bases between them. Per the germline V gene, CDR1 is SGHRS and CDR2 is YFSETQ. This CDR3 has 15 residues. CDR3 in amino acids: CASSLAAGAGETQYF. The DNA for the CDR3 is TGCGCCAGCAGCTTGGCCGCGGGGGCCGGGGAGACCCAGTACTTC.

This chain links TRBV10-3 with TRBJ2-3; TRBD2 matches 12 bases. Germline V gene lookup returns CDR1 ENHRY and CDR2 SYGVKD. Losses at the gene ends were 10 bases for V and 4 bases for J; bases not matched to a gene: 6. The CDR3 extends over 14 amino acids. CDR3 sequence: CATRLAGAADTQYF. In nucleotides, the CDR3 is TGTGCCACGCGACTAGCGGGGGCAGCAGATACGCAGTATTTT.

This chain connects TRBV5-6 to TRBJ1-1, with 9 bases that match TRBD1. Germline CDR1 reads SGHDT; CDR2 reads YYEEEE. V lost 4 bases and J lost 11; bases outside the gene matches: 12. The CDR3 has 14 residues. This CDR3 reads CASSTLWTGVSAFF. In DNA, the CDR3 is TGTGCCAGCAGCACTTTATGGACAGGGGTTTCTGCTTTCTTT.

This chain uses TRBV18 with TRBJ2-7; 11 nucleotides agree with TRBD1. The CDR3 is made up of 15 amino acids. The V gene's germline CDR1 is KGHSH and CDR2 LQKENI. J lost 6 bases, V lost 4 bases, and 8 bases had no gene match. The CDR3 reads CASSHRDRGFLEQYF. The CDR3 nucleotides read TGTGCCAGCTCACACCGGGACAGGGGGTTCCTCGAGCAGTACTTC.

This sequence joins TRBV30 and TRBJ2-5; 7 nucleotides line up with TRBD2. V gave up 0 bases and J gave up 2 bases; unmatched junction bases: 3. Per the germline V gene, CDR1 is GTSNPN and CDR2 is SVGIG (reference sequence). The CDR3 covers 14 residues. CDR3 bases: TGTGCCTGGAGTGTCCTAGCGGTTCAAGAGACCCAGTACTTC. It yields the protein CAWSVLAVQETQYF.

V and J are TRBV7-2 and TRBJ2-7; a weak D match, TRBD1 (7 bases). There are 18 residues in the CDR3. Trimming took 5 bases from V and 6 from J, leaving 29 bases between them. Germline V gene lookup returns CDR1 SGHTA and CDR2 FQGNSA. The CDR3, as DNA: TGTGCCAGCAGCATAGGGAGGAGGGACAGTTTTAAGACCTCCGAGCAGTACTTC. Its protein is CASSIGRRDSFKTSEQYF.

The chain recombines TRBV19 with TRBJ1-5, with 9 bases lining up with TRBD1. The trim removed 6 bases at V and 7 bases at J, leaving 13 bases unmatched. Germline V gene sequence: CDR1 LNHDA, CDR2 SQIVND (reference sequence). The CDR3 loop spans 16 amino acids. CDR3 protein: CASSRTTGGSWQPQHF. The CDR3 region has the DNA TGTGCCAGTAGCCGTACGACAGGGGGAAGCTGGCAGCCCCAGCATTTT.

CDR3: CASSFTTGEGGYTF. In DNA form, the CDR3 reads TGCGCCAGCAGCTTCACCACAGGGGAAGGTGGCTACACCTTC. V and J are TRBV5-1 and TRBJ1-2, with 7 bases aligning to TRBD1. CDR1 is SGHRS and CDR2 is YFSETQ in the germline V gene. The CDR3 is 14 amino acids. V trimming: 2 bases; J trimming: 7 bases; junction bases outside the gene matches: 8. The full variable domain, completed using reference TRBV5-1 and TRBJ1-2, is KAGVTQTPRYLIKTRGQQVTLSCSPISGHRSVSWYQQTPGQGLQFLFEYFSETQRNKGNFPGRFSGRQFSNSRSEMNVSTLELGDSALYLCASSFTTGEGGYTFGSGTRLTVV.

The chain is built from TRBV5-1 and TRBJ2-7; possibly TRBD1 for D (6 bases). The CDR3 loop spans 15 amino acids. V lost 4 bases and J lost 3, with 17 bases in between. Per germline, CDR1 SGHRS and CDR2 YFSETQ. This CDR3 reads CASSPVQGFNYEQYF. The CDR3 DNA reads TGCGCCAGCAGCCCAGTGCAGGGGTTCAACTACGAGCAGTACTTC.

The count of this clone is one. The gene calls are TRBV10-3 and TRBJ1-6, with D possibly being TRBD1 (5 bases). Germline V CDR1 and CDR2: ENHRY, SYGVKD. The CDR3 covers 14 residues. Trimming took off 6 bases at V and 7 bases at J, with 13 bases between the two ends. For the CDR3, the DNA is TGTGCCATCAGCCCCCAAGGGGCCAATTCACCCCTCCACTTT. Translating gives CAISPQGANSPLHF.

The chain recombines TRBV2 with TRBJ1-2; D perhaps matches TRBD1 (6 bases). In germline, CDR1 is SNHLY, CDR2 FYNNEI. This CDR3 spans 17 amino acids. The V and J ends lost 3 bases and 4 bases respectively, with 21 bases between them. CDR3 in amino acids: CASSDDSQGRLGYGYTF. CDR3 DNA sequence: TGTGCCAGCAGTGACGACTCACAGGGAAGACTCGGCTATGGCTACACCTTC.

V is TRBV11-2 and J is TRBJ1-2; TRBD1 matches at 12 bases. V lost 5 bases and J lost 3; bases outside the gene matches: 7. CDR3 size: 16 residues. Per the germline V gene, CDR1 is SGHAT and CDR2 is FQNNGV. The CDR3: CASSPGDRGPYYGYTF. The DNA of the CDR3 is TGTGCCAGCAGCCCCGGGGACAGGGGGCCGTACTATGGCTACACCTTC.

The chain couples TRBV5-1 to TRBJ2-5; 9 bases line up with TRBD2. V gave up 4 bases and J gave up 5 bases; unmatched junction bases: 12. This CDR3 has 16 amino acids. Germline V gene sequence: CDR1 SGHRS, CDR2 YFSETQ. The CDR3 loop is CASSVRTSVGEETQYF. The DNA of the CDR3 is TGCGCCAGCAGCGTGCGGACTAGCGTCGGGGAGGAGACCCAGTACTTC.

This chain links TRBV29-1 with TRBJ2-5; 7 bases line up with TRBD2. Germline CDR1 SQVTM, CDR2 ANQGSEA. The CDR3 is 14 residues long. V dropped 3 bases and J dropped 0; count of bases not matched to a gene: 4. The DNA of the CDR3 is TGCAGCGTTGAGGAGCGGGGAAACCAAGAGACCCAGTACTTC. It codes for CSVEERGNQETQYF.

This rearrangement joins TRBV3-1 (or the pseudogene TRBV3-2) to TRBJ2-7; possibly TRBD2 for D (5 bases). CDR3 length: 16 amino acids. Looked up from germline, CDR1 is LGHDT and CDR2 is YNNKEL (reference sequence). Trimming shortened V by 1 base and J by 1 base, and 14 bases separated the two germline ends. The CDR3: CASSQVGGFSSYEQYF. The DNA of the CDR3 is TGTGCCAGCAGCCAAGTTGGAGGTTTTAGTTCCTACGAGCAGTACTTC.